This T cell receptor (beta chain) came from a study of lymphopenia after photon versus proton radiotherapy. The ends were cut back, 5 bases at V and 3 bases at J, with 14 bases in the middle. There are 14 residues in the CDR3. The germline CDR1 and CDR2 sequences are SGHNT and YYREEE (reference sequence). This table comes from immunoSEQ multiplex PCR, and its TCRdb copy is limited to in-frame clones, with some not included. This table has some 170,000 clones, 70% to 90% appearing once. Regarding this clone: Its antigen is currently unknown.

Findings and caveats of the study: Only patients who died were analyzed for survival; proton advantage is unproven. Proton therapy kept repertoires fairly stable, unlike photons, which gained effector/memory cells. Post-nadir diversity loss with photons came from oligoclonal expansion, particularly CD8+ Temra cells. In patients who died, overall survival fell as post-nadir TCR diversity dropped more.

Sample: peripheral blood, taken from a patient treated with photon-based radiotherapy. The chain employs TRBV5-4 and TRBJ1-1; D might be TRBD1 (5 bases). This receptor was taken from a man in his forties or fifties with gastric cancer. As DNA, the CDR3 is TGTGCCAGCAGACAAGCTGGGGGGGACACTGAAGCTTTCTTT. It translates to CASRQAGGDTEAFF.